What follows are 11 T cell receptor beta chains derived from one specimen sequenced in a study of cytomegalovirus exposure and HLA in healthy donors. Some clones are missing from TCRdb's copy, which holds only in-frame ones; the method was immunoSEQ multiplex PCR. The table includes 150,000 or so clones, 85% to 90% detected once. Material for sequencing was PBMCs. Receptor source: a woman aged 18 to 35 in good health and CMV-seropositive.

The rearrangement uses TRBV2 and TRBJ2-3; 7 bases are a match to TRBD2. V trimming: 9 bases; J trimming: 0 bases; junction bases outside the gene matches: 3. This CDR3 spans 13 amino acids. CDR1 is SNHLY, CDR2 FYNNEI, per germline. The CDR3 DNA sequence: TGTGCCAGTCATAGCGGGAGCACAGATACGCAGTATTTT. This sequence encodes CASHSGSTDTQYF.

This clone has only a few counts. The chain carries TRBV11-2 and TRBJ2-1, with a tentative D call TRBD2 (5 bases). V shed 2 bases and J shed 12 bases, with 14 bases lying between them. Germline loops: CDR1 SGHAT, CDR2 FQNNGV. The CDR3 runs to 13 residues. CDR3 residues: CASSLSSSGGQFF. The CDR3 nucleotides read TGTGCCAGCAGCTTAAGTTCGTCAGGAGGGCAGTTCTTC.

This clone was counted a single time. The chain has TRBV15 and TRBJ2-1; 9 bases are shared with TRBD2. The CDR3 consists of 17 residues. The V segment lost 0 bases and the J segment 8 bases; nucleotides outside the gene matches: 11. Germline V gives CDR1 LNHNV, CDR2 YYDKDF (reference sequence). The CDR3 DNA follows: TGTGCCACCAGCAGAGATCTAGCTAGCGGGACCATAGATGAGCAGTTCTTC. The encoded protein is CATSRDLASGTIDEQFF. Full variable domain (rest looked up from reference TRBV15 and TRBJ2-1): DAMVIQNPRYQVTQFGKPVTLSCSQTLNHNVMYWYQQKSSQAPKLLFHYYDKDFNNEADTPDNFQSRRPNTSFCFLDIRSPGLGDTAMYLCATSRDLASGTIDEQFFGPGTRLTVL.

The rearrangement joins TRBV7-2 to TRBJ1-2, with no clear D. Germline-derived CDR1 and CDR2 are SGHTA and FQGNSA. With 0 bases removed from V and 8 bases from J, the gap between germline ends came to 10 bases. The CDR3 totals 13 residues. The CDR3 reads CASSLAAFGGYTF. The DNA of the CDR3 is TGTGCCAGCAGCTTAGCAGCGTTTGGAGGCTACACCTTC.

The rearrangement joins TRBV7-9 to TRBJ2-1; D may be TRBD2 (5 bases). The germline V and J ends were trimmed by 5 bases and 8 bases, with 10 bases remaining between them. The CDR3 totals 12 residues. Looked up from germline, CDR1 is SEHNR and CDR2 is FQNEAQ (reference sequence). The CDR3 DNA follows: TGTGCCAGCAGCGAGGGTCGAGATGAGCAGTTCTTC. It is translated as CASSEGRDEQFF.

This chain connects TRBV4-1 to TRBJ2-7; 11 bases align to TRBD2. Per germline, CDR1 MGHRA and CDR2 YSYEKL. The CDR3 runs to 16 residues. With 4 bases clipped from V and 4 bases from J, the junction kept 9 bases outside the gene matches. Written as DNA, the CDR3 is TGCGCCAGCAGCCGCCGAACCGGGACTAGCGGTTACGAGCAGTACTTC. Its translation: CASSRRTGTSGYEQYF.

This chain joins TRBV28 and TRBJ1-2; the match to TRBD1 covers 8 bases. From germline, CDR1 is MDHEN and CDR2 SYDVKM. J was trimmed by 4 bases and V by 6 bases; bases with no gene match: 4. This CDR3 is built from 13 residues. The CDR3: CASRNQGAYGYTF. The CDR3 DNA sequence: TGTGCCAGCAGAAATCAGGGGGCCTATGGCTACACCTTC.

The CDR3 loop is CASSANKGANEKLFF. In nucleotides, the CDR3 is TGTGCCAGCAGCGCGAACAAGGGGGCTAATGAAAAACTGTTTTTT. The chain joins TRBV5-8 to TRBJ1-4, with D maybe TRBD1 (6 bases). Germline V lookup: CDR1 SGHTS, CDR2 YDEGEE. The CDR3 length is 15 residues. V lost 4 bases and J lost 3, with 13 bases in between.

J is TRBJ2-7 and V is TRBV15; 7 bases line up with TRBD2. From germline, CDR1 is LNHNV and CDR2 YYDKDF (reference sequence). The junction had 3 bases not matched to a gene; V was cut back by 0 bases and J by 1 base. This CDR3 is 15 amino acids long. In DNA form, the CDR3 reads TGTGCCACCAGCAGAGATAGCGGGTTATCCTACGAGCAGTACTTC. Protein product: CATSRDSGLSYEQYF.

This rearrangement joins TRBV30 to TRBJ1-1; D uncertain. V lost 3 bases, J lost 1 base, and 12 bases lay in between. This CDR3 spans 14 amino acids. The germline V gene has CDR1 GTSNPN and CDR2 SVGIG (reference sequence). The CDR3 loop reads CAWRAPPKNTEAFF. CDR3 in DNA: TGTGCCTGGAGGGCCCCCCCCAAGAACACTGAAGCTTTCTTT.

The chain joins TRBV5-1 to TRBJ2-5; tentative D call: TRBD1 (6 bases). The CDR3 is 14 amino acids. Trimming took 4 bases from V and 4 from J, leaving 14 bases between them. The germline V gene has CDR1 SGHRS and CDR2 YFSETQ. The CDR3 DNA reads TGCGCCAGCAGCCATGGACAGACTCGAGAGACCCAGTACTTC. Its protein is CASSHGQTRETQYF.